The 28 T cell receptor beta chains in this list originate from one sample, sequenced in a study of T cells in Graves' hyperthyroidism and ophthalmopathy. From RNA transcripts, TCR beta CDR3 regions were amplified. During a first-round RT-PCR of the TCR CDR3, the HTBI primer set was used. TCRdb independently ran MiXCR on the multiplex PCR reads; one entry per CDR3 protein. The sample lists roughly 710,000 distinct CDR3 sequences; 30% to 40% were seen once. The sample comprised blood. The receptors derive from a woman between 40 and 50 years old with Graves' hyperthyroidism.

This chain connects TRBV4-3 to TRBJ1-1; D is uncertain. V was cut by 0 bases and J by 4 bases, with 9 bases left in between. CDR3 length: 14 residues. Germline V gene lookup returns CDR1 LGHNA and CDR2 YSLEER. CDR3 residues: CASSQDSRGTEAFF. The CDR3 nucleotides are TGCGCCAGCAGCCAAGACAGCCGTGGCACTGAAGCTTTCTTT.

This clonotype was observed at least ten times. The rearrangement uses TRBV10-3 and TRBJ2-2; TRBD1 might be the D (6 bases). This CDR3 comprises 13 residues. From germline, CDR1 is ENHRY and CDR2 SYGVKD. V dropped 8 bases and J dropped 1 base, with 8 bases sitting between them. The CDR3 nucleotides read TGTGCCATCCAGGGGCAGAACACCGGGGAGCTGTTTTTT. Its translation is CAIQGQNTGELFF.

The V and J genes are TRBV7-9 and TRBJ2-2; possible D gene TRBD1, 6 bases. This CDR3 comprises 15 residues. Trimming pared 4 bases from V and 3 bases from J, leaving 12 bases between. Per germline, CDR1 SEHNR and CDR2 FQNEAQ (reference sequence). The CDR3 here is CASSYYGTHTGELFF. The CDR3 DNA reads TGTGCCAGCAGCTATTACGGGACACACACCGGGGAGCTGTTTTTT. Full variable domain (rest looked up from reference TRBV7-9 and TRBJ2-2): DTGVSQNPRHKITKRGQNVTFRCDPISEHNRLYWYRQTLGQGPEFLTYFQNEAQLEKSRLLSDRFSAERPKGSFSTLEIQRTEQGDSAMYLCASSYYGTHTGELFFGEGSRLTVL.

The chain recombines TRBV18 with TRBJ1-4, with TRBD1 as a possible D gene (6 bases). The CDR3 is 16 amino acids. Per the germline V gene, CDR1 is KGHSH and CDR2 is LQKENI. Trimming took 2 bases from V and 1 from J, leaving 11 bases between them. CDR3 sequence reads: CASSPNTGQTNEKLFF. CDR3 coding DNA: TGTGCCAGCTCACCAAACACGGGACAAACTAATGAAAAACTGTTTTTT.

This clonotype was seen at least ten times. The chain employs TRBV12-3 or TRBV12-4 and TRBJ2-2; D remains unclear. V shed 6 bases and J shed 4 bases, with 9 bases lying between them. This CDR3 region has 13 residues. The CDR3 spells CASRGLVTGELFF. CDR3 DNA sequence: TGTGCCAGCAGGGGATTAGTCACCGGGGAGCTGTTTTTT.

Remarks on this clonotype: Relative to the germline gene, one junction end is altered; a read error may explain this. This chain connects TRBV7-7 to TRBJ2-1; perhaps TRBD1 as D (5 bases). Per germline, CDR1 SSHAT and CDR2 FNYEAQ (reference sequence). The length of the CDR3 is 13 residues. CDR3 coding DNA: TGTGCTAGCAGCTTAGACAGCTACAATGAGCAGTTCTTC. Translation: CASSLDSYNEQFF.

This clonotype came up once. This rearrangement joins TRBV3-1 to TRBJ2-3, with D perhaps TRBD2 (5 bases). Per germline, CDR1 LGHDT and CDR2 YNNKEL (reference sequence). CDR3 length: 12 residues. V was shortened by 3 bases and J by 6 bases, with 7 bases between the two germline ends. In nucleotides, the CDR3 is TGTGCCAGCAGCCAGAAGCGGGATACGCAGTATTTT. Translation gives CASSQKRDTQYF.

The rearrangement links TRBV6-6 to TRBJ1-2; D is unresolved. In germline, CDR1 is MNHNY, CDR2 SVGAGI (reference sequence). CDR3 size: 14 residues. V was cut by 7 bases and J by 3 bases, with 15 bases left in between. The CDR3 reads CASTLIGSDYGYTF. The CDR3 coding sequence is TGTGCCAGCACCTTGATAGGGTCTGACTATGGCTACACCTTC.

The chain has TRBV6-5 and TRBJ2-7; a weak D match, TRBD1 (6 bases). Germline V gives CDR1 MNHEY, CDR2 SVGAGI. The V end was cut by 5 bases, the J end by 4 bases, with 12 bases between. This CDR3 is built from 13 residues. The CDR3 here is CASSTGFYYEQYF. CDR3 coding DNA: TGTGCCAGCAGTACAGGGTTTTATTACGAGCAGTACTTC.

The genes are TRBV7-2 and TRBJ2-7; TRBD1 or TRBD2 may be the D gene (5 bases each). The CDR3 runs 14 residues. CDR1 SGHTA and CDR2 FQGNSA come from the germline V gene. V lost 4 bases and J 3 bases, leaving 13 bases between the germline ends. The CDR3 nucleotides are TGTGCCAGCAGCTCCATGGGGGTTGTCTACGAGCAGTACTTC. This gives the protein CASSSMGVVYEQYF.

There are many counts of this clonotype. CDR3 region: CASSHVPGPAGHSNQPQHF. CDR3 DNA: TGTGCCAGCAGCCACGTCCCCGGGCCGGCGGGGCATAGCAATCAGCCCCAGCATTTT. The chain couples TRBV14 to TRBJ1-5, with D maybe TRBD1 (5 bases). The CDR3 extends over 19 amino acids. Germline-derived CDR1 and CDR2 are SGHDN and FVKESK. Deletions cut 3 bases from V and 0 bases from J, with 21 bases between.

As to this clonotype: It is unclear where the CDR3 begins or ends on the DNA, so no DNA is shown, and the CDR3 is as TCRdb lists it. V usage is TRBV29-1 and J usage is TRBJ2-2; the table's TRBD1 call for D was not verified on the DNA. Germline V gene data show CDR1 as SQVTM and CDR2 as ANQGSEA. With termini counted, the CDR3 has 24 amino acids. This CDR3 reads CSVDRENSGANVLTFGAGTGELFF.

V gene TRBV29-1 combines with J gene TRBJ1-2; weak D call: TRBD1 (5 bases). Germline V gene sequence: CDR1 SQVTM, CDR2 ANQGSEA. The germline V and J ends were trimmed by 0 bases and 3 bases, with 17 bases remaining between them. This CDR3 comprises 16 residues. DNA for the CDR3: TGCAGCGTTGAAGATCTGCAGAGGGGACGACACTATGGCTACACCTTC. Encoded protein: CSVEDLQRGRHYGYTF.

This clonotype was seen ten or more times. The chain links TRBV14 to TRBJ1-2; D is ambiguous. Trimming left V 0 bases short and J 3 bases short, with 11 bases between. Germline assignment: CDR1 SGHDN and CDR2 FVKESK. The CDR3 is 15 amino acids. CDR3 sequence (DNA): TGTGCCAGCAGCCAAGATGGAGGGTTTTACTATGGCTACACCTTC. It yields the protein CASSQDGGFYYGYTF.

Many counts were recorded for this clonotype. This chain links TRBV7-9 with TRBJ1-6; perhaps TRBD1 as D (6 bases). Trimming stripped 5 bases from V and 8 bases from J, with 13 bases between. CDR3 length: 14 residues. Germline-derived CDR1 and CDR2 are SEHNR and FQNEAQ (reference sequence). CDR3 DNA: TGTGCCAGCAGCCCCACAGGGATGGATTCACCCCTCCACTTT. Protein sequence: CASSPTGMDSPLHF.

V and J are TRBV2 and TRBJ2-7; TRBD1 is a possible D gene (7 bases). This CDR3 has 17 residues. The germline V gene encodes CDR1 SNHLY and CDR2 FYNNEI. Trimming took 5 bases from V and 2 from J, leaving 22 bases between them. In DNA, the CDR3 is TGTGCCAGCAGTTACTCCCGAGTGGCGGGACAGACCTACGAGCAGTACTTC. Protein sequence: CASSYSRVAGQTYEQYF.

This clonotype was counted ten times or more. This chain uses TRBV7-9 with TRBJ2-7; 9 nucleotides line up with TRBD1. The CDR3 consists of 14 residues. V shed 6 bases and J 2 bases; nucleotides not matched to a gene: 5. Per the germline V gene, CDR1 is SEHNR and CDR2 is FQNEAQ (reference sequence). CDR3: CASSPGQGTYEQYF. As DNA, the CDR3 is TGTGCCAGCAGTCCGGGACAGGGTACCTACGAGCAGTACTTC.

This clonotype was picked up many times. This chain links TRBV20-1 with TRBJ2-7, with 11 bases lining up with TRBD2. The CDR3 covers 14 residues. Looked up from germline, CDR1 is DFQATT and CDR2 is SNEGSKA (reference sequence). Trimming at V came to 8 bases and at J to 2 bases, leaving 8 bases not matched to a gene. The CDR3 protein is CSMLAGGTTYEQYF. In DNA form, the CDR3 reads TGCAGTATGCTAGCGGGAGGTACGACCTACGAGCAGTACTTC.

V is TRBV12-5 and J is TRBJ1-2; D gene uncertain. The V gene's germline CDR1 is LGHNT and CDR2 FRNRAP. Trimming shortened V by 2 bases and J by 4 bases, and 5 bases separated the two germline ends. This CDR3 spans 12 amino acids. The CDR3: CASGLNLYGYTF. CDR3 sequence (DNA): TGTGCTAGTGGTTTGAATCTCTATGGCTACACCTTC.

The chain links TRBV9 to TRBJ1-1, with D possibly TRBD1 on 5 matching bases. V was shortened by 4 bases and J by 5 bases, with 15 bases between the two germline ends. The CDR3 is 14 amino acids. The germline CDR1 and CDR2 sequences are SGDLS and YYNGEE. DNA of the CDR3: TGTGCCAGCAGCCCCAGGGTGACCGATACTGAAGCTTTCTTT. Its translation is CASSPRVTDTEAFF.

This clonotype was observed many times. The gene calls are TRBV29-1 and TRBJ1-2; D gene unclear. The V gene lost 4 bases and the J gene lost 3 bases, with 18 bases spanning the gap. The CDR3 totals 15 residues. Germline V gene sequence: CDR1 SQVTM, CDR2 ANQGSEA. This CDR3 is CSVVGRELGDYGYTF. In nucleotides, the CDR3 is TGCAGCGTTGTTGGACGGGAGTTGGGAGACTATGGCTACACCTTC. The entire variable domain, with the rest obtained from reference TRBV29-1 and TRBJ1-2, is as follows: SAVISQKPSRDICQRGTSLTIQCQVDSQVTMMFWYRQQPGQSLTLIATANQGSEATYESGFVIDKFPISRPNLTFSTLTVSNMSPEDSSIYLCSVVGRELGDYGYTFGSGTRLTVV.

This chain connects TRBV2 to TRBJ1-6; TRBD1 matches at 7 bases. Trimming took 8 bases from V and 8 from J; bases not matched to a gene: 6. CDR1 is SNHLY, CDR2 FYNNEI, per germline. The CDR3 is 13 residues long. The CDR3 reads CASRGQSDSPLHF. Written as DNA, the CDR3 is TGTGCCAGCCGGGGACAGTCGGATTCACCCCTCCACTTT.

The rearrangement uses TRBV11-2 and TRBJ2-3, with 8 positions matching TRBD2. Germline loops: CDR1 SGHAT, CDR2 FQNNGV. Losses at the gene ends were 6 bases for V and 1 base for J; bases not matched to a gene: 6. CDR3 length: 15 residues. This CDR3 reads CASSTGTSGTDTQYF. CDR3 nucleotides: TGTGCCAGCAGTACCGGGACTAGTGGCACAGATACGCAGTATTTT.

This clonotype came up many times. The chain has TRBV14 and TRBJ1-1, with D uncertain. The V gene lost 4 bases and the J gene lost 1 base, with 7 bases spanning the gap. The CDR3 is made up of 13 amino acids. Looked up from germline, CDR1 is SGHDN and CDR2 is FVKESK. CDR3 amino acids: CASSRNKNTEAFF. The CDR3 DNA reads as TGTGCCAGCAGCCGGAATAAGAACACTGAAGCTTTCTTT.

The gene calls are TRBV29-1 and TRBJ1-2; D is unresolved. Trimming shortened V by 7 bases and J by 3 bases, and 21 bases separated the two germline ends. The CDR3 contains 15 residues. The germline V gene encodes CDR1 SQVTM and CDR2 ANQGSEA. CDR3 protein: CSASSQVAAYYGYTF. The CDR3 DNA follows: TGCAGCGCCAGCAGCCAAGTGGCGGCGTACTATGGCTACACCTTC.

The DNA for the CDR3 is TGTGCCAGCAGCGCTTCTGGGGGATTGGTGGGAAGTGAGGACTATGGCTACACCTTC. Its protein product is CASSASGGLVGSEDYGYTF. The chain links TRBV9 to TRBJ1-2, with D possibly TRBD1 on 5 matching bases. Trimming removed 3 bases from V and 3 bases from J, with 27 bases in between. The CDR3 extends over 19 amino acids. The germline CDR1 and CDR2 sequences are SGDLS and YYNGEE. Using reference TRBV9 and TRBJ1-2 for the parts outside the CDR3, the full variable domain is DSGVTQTPKHLITATGQRVTLRCSPRSGDLSVYWYQQSLDQGLQFLIQYYNGEERAKGNILERFSAQQFPDLHSELNLSSLELGDSALYFCASSASGGLVGSEDYGYTFGSGTRLTVV.

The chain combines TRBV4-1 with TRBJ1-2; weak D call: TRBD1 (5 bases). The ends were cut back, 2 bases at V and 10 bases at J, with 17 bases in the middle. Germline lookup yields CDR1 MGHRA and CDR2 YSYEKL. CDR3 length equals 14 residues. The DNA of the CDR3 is TGCGCCAGCAGCCAAATACAAGGGGAAGGAGACTACACCTTC. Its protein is CASSQIQGEGDYTF.

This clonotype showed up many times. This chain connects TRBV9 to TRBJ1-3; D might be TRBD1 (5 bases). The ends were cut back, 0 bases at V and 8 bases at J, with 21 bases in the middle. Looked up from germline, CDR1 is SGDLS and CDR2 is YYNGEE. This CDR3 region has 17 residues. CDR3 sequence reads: CASSVGRGMAERDTIYF. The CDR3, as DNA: TGTGCCAGCAGCGTAGGGAGGGGTATGGCAGAACGAGACACCATATATTTT.